The rows below give T cell receptor beta chains drawn from one sample of a study of shared clonotypes between healthy human individuals. Clones were read by immunoSEQ multiplex PCR, and TCRdb kept only the in-frame ones, dropping some. The sample includes around 1.9 million clones, 93% of them seen just once. The sample was naive CD8+ T cells from PBMCs. All receptors derive from a man between 18 and 35 years old in good health. Some clones in this sample may be carry-over from other donors' samples. Each CDR3 is given with its conserved first and last residue. Fields, in order: D gene, V gene, J gene, clone size, CDR3 DNA, CDR3 protein. The D gene is left open where the match is weak. Some rows mark clone size as missing; the rest say once, few, many or name a class of expanded clone.

TRBD2,TRBV27,TRBJ2-1,.,TGTGCCAGCAAGAACGGGAGGGCCCCCGGTTGGGAGCAGTTCTTC,CASKNGRAPGWEQFF
.,TRBV28,TRBJ2-7,few,TGTGCCAGCAGTTTTGGACAAGAGCAGTACTTC,CASSFGQEQYF
TRBD2,TRBV27,TRBJ2-7,.,TGTGCCAGCAGTTTATCTAGCGGGAGTCCCTACGAGCAGTACTTC,CASSLSSGSPYEQYF
.,TRBV29-1,TRBJ2-7,.,TGCGGCGGAGGGAATGGGCAGGGCTACGAGCAGTACTTC,CGGGNGQGYEQYF
.,TRBV6-1,TRBJ1-4,.,TGTGCCAGCAGTGAAATGAGTTTCCAGACAGAAAAACTGTTTTTT,CASSEMSFQTEKLFF
TRBD2,TRBV7-2,TRBJ2-7,.,TGTGCCTTACAGCGGGATGGTTACGAGCAGTACTTC,CALQRDGYEQYF
TRBD2,TRBV27,TRBJ2-7,.,TGTGCCAGCAGATGGACTAGCGGCTTACCCTACGAGCAGTACTTC,CASRWTSGLPYEQYF
.,TRBV19,TRBJ1-1,.,TGTGCCAGTGGAAAGCTCAGGGATTCCACTGAAGCTTTCTTT,CASGKLRDSTEAFF
.,TRBV14,TRBJ1-6,.,TGTGCCAGCAGCCAAGATAGGGGGGGAAGTAATTCACCCCTCCACTTT,CASSQDRGGSNSPLHF
.,TRBV27,TRBJ1-3,.,TGTGCCAGCAGTTTATCCCCCATCATGGGCCTCTCTGGAAACACCATATATTTT,CASSLSPIMGLSGNTIYF
TRBD1,TRBV5-1,TRBJ2-1,.,TGCGCCAGCGGCCGATCCCCCGGGACAGGGGGTTTCGGTGAGCAGTTCTTC,CASGRSPGTGGFGEQFF
.,TRBV6-1,TRBJ2-1,.,TGTGCCAGCAGTGAACCCCCCTCTTCTCTCATCAATGAGCAGTTCTTC,CASSEPPSSLINEQFF
TRBD2,TRBV27,TRBJ2-3,.,TGTGCCAGCAGTTTAATAGCGGGATTTAGCACAGATACGCAGTATTTT,CASSLIAGFSTDTQYF
.,TRBV4-3,TRBJ2-7,.,TGCGCCAGCAGCCAGGTTTCGGGATCCTCCTACGAGCAGTACTTC,CASSQVSGSSYEQYF
TRBD1,TRBV19,TRBJ2-7,.,TGTGCCAGTAGTATGGCACAGGGGGCGCGGTACGAGCAGTACTTC,CASSMAQGARYEQYF
.,TRBV10-3,TRBJ2-7,.,TGTGCCATCAGGTACGACATATCCTACGAGCAGTACTTC,CAIRYDISYEQYF
TRBD2,TRBV2,TRBJ2-7,.,TGTGCCAGCAGTGAAAGTCGGCTAGCGGGGGTACACTACGAGCAGTACTTC,CASSESRLAGVHYEQYF
.,TRBV6-7,TRBJ2-1,.,TGTGCCAGCAGTTTGGACTCGAGCTCCTACAATGAGCAGTTCTTC,CASSLDSSSYNEQFF
TRBD1,TRBV5-1,TRBJ2-7,.,TGCGCCAGCAGCCCGGGGACCGGGACAGCAACCTACGAGCAGTACTTC,CASSPGTGTATYEQYF
.,TRBV4-3,TRBJ2-5,.,TGCGCCAGCAGCCAAGCCGCTTGGTTGGGGGCGGAGGAGGAAGAGACCCAGTACTTC,CASSQAAWLGAEEEETQYF
.,TRBV30,TRBJ2-1,.,TGTGCCTGGAGTGGTGGCGCTCCATTCTCCTACAATGAGCAGTTCTTC,CAWSGGAPFSYNEQFF
.,TRBV11-2,TRBJ1-4,.,TGTGCCAGCAGCTTAGAGGTAGCCGTTAATGAAAAACTGTTTTTT,CASSLEVAVNEKLFF
TRBD1,TRBV4-1,TRBJ1-1,.,TGCGCCAGCAGCCTAAAAAACGGACAGGCTGGCACTGAAGCTTTCTTT,CASSLKNGQAGTEAFF
.,TRBV28,TRBJ2-7,once,TGTGCCAGCAGCGAGCGACCTAGACCCTACGAGCAGTACTTC,CASSERPRPYEQYF
.,TRBV5-1,TRBJ2-5,.,TGCGCCAGCAGCTTGGTTTCCGTGTACCAAGAGACCCAGTACTTC,CASSLVSVYQETQYF
TRBD1,TRBV25-1,TRBJ2-5,.,TGTGCCAGCAGTGGCCTACAGGGGCTGAGCCGGGGGACCCAGTACTTC,CASSGLQGLSRGTQYF
.,TRBV11-2,TRBJ1-1,.,TGTGCCAGCAGCGGGCCGGGCAACACTGAAGCTTTCTTT,CASSGPGNTEAFF